The T cell receptor beta chain under discussion was sequenced for a study of blood T cells in healthy people across ages. The use of a sample-barcoded 5' primer and a J-beta primer mix characterized a second PCR of roughly 7 to 12 cycles. Using its own MiXCR run on the 5' RACE reads, TCRdb lists one record per CDR3 protein. The sample consists of roughly 1,500,000 distinct CDR3 sequences, 35% to 45% of them appearing once. Comments on this clonotype: The antigen remains undetermined.

General observations from the study: Shifts in expanded clonotypes may have been confounded by donor CMV status, which was unknown.

The CDR3 covers 15 residues. The V and J genes are TRBV21-1 and TRBJ2-1. TRBV21-1 is labeled a pseudogene. Sequencing used blood. The sequence was obtained from a woman aged 18-30 years in good health. The CDR3 loop reads CATFEKPSSYNEQFF. For the CDR3, the DNA is TGTGCCACCTTCGAGAAACCGAGCTCCTACAATGAGCAGTTCTTC.